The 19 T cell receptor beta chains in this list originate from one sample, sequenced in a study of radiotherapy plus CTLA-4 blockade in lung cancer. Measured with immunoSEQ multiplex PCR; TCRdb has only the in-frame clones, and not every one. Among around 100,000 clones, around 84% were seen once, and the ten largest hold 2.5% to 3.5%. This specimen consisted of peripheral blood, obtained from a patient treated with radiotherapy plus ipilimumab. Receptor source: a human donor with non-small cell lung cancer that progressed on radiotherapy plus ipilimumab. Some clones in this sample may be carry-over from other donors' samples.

The CDR3 coding sequence is TGCGCCAGCAGCCCGGGGACAGTTGCCTCTGGAAACACCATATATTTT. It yields the protein CASSPGTVASGNTIYF. The chain employs TRBV5-1 and TRBJ1-3, with 7 nucleotides matching TRBD1. The length of the CDR3 is 16 residues. Germline V gives CDR1 SGHRS, CDR2 YFSETQ. Losses at the gene ends were 4 bases for V and 0 bases for J; bases not matched to a gene: 7.

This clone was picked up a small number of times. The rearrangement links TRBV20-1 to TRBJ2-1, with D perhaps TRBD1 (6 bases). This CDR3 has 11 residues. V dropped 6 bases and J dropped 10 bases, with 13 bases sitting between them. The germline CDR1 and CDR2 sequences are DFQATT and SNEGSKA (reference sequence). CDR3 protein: CSALQGEEQFF. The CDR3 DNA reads TGCAGTGCATTACAGGGTGAGGAGCAGTTCTTC.

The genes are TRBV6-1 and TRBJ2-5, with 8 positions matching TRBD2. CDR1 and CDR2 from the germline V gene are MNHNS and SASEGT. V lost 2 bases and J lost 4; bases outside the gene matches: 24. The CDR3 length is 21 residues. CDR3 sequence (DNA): TGTGCCAGCAGTGAAAGGTATCCCCGGACGGGACTAGTTTCTTTATTAGAGACCCAGTACTTC. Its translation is CASSERYPRTGLVSLLETQYF.

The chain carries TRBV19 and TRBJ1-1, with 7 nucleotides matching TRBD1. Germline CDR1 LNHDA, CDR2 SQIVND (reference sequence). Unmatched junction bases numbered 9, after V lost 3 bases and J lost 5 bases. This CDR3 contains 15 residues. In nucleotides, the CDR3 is TGTGCCAGTAGTATTAAGGGAGACAGGGAAACTGAAGCTTTCTTT. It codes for CASSIKGDRETEAFF.

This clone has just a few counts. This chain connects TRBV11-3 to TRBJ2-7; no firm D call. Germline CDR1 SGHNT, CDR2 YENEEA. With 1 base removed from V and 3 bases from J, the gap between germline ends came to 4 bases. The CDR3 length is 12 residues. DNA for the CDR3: TGTGCCAGCAGCTTAGGGGACTACGAGCAGTACTTC. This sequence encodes CASSLGDYEQYF.

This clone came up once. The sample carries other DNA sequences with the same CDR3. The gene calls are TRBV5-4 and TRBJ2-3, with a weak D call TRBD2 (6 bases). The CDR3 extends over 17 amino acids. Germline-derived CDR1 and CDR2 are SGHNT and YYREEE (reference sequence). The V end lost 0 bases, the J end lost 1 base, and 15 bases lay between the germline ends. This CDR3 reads CASSLANWGGGTDTQYF. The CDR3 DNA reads TGTGCCAGCAGCTTGGCCAACTGGGGCGGGGGCACAGATACGCAGTATTTT.

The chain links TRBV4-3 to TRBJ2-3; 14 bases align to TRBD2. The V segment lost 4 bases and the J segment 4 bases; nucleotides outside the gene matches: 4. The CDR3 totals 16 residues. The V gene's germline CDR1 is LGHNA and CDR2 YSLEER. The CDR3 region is CASSPKGLAGADTQYF. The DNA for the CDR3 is TGCGCCAGCAGCCCGAAGGGACTAGCGGGGGCAGATACGCAGTATTTT.

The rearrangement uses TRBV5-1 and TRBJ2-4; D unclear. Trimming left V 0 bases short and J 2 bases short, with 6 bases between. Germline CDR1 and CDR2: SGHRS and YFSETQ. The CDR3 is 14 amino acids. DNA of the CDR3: TGCGCCAGCAGCTTGGAGCTATCCAAAAACATTCAGTACTTC. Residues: CASSLELSKNIQYF.

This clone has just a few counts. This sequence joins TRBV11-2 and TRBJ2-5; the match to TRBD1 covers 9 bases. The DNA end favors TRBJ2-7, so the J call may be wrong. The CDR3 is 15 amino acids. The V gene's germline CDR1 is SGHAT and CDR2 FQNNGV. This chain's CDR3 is CASSYHGTGSYEQYF. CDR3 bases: TGTGCCAGCAGCTACCACGGGACAGGGTCATACGAGCAGTACTTC.

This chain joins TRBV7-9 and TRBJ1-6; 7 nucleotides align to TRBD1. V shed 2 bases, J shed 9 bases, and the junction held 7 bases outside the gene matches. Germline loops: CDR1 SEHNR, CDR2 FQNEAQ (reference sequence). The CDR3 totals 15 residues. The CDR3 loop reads CASSLSFQGGSPLHF. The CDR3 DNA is TGTGCCAGCAGCTTATCGTTTCAGGGGGGTTCACCCCTCCACTTT.

In DNA form, the CDR3 reads TGTGCCAGCAGCGGGGGGGCCTCGGATGAGCAGTTCTTC. It encodes CASSGGASDEQFF. This chain links TRBV6-5 with TRBJ2-1; 8 positions agree with TRBD2. The CDR3 runs 13 residues. The J segment lost 8 bases and the V segment lost 6 bases, leaving 6 bases of the junction unmatched. CDR1 is MNHEY and CDR2 is SVGAGI in the germline V gene.

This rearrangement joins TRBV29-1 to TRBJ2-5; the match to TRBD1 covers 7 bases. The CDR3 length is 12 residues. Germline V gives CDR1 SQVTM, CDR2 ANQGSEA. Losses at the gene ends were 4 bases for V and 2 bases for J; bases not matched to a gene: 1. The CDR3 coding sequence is TGCAGCGTTGCACAGGGGCAAGAGACCCAGTACTTC. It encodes CSVAQGQETQYF.

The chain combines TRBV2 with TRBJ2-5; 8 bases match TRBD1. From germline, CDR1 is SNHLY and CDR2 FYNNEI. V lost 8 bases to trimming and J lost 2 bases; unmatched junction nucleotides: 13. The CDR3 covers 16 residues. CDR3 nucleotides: TGTGCCAGCCGCGGACAGGGTGTAGGGGTGCAAGAGACCCAGTACTTC. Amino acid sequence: CASRGQGVGVQETQYF.

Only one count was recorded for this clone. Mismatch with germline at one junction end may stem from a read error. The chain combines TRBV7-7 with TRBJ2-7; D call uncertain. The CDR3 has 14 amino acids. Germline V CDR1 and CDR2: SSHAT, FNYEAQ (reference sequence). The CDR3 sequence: CASSPTILSYEQYF. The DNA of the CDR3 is TGTGCTAGCAGCCCCACAATTCTGAGCTACGAGCAGTACTTC.

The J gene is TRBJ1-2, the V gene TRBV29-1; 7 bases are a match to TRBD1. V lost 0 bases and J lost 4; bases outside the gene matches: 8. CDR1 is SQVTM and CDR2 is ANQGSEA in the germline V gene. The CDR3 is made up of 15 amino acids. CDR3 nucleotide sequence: TGCAGCGTTGAAGATCCGAGGGCAGGGGGCTATGGCTACACCTTC. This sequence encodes CSVEDPRAGGYGYTF.

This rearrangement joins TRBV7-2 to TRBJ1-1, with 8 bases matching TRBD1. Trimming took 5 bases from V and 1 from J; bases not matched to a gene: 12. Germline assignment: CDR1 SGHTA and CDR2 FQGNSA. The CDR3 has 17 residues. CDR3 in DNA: TGTGCCAGCAGCGGGGACAGGCTAGGTTTGTGGAACACTGAAGCTTTCTTT. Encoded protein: CASSGDRLGLWNTEAFF.

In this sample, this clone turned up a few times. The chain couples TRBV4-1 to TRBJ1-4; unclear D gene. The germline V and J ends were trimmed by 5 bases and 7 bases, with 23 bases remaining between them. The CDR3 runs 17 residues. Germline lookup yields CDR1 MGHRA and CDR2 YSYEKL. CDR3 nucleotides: TGCGCCAGCAGCGAAGTTAACCTCGTCGTTCTTAGTGAAAAACTGTTTTTT. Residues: CASSEVNLVVLSEKLFF.

The CDR3 bases are TGTGCCAGCAGCTCCCAAGGTATCCCCTACAATGAGCAGTTCTTC. This translates into CASSSQGIPYNEQFF. The rearrangement links TRBV7-2 to TRBJ2-1, with D unclear. Trimming took 4 bases from V and 2 from J, leaving 12 bases between them. The CDR3 loop spans 15 amino acids. CDR1 is SGHTA, CDR2 FQGNSA, per germline.

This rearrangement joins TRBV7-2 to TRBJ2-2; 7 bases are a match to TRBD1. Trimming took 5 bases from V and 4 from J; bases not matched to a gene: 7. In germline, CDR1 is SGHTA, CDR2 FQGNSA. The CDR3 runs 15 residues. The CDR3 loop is CASSGSGTVTGELFF. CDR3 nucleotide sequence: TGTGCCAGCAGCGGGTCCGGGACAGTCACCGGGGAGCTGTTTTTT.